Listed below are T cell receptor beta chains from one sample, sequenced in a study of beta chain features in type 1 diabetes. Repertoires were generated with immunoSEQ multiplex PCR, while TCRdb's copy carries only in-frame clones and drops some. The sample has hundreds of thousands of clones; over 12% are singletons. Sequences were obtained from naive CD4+ T cells from blood. Receptors originate from a man in his late teens or twenties with type 1 diabetes. CDR3s include the opening cysteine and the closing phenylalanine or tryptophan. The D gene is left open where the match is weak. Clone sizes are given selectively: once, few, many, or a class where the clone is expanded.

D gene: .; clone size: .; J gene: TRBJ2-5; V gene: TRBV21-1; CDR3 DNA: TGTGCCAGGGAAATGGTGGGACAGAGGTTGACCCAGTACTTC; CDR3 protein: CAREMVGQRLTQYF
D gene: .; clone size: few; J gene: TRBJ2-1; V gene: TRBV7-9; CDR3 DNA: TGTGCCAGCAGCTTAGTTGGCCATGAACAGTTCTTC; CDR3 protein: CASSLVGHEQFF
D gene: .; clone size: .; J gene: TRBJ1-3; V gene: TRBV23-1; CDR3 DNA: TGCGCCAGCAGTCGAGCAGCTGGAAACACCATATATTTT; CDR3 protein: CASSRAAGNTIYF
D gene: .; clone size: .; J gene: TRBJ2-3; V gene: TRBV2; CDR3 DNA: TGTGCCAGCAGTTTGGAGGGGGTCACAGATACGCAGTATTTT; CDR3 protein: CASSLEGVTDTQYF
D gene: .; clone size: few; J gene: TRBJ2-5; V gene: TRBV7-9; CDR3 DNA: TGTGCCAAGGGGTCAGGAGAGACCCAGTACTTC; CDR3 protein: CAKGSGETQYF
D gene: .; clone size: .; J gene: TRBJ2-2; V gene: TRBV11-3; CDR3 DNA: TGTGCCAGCGGCAGGACGTCCGGCACCGGGGAGCTGTTTTTT; CDR3 protein: CASGRTSGTGELFF
D gene: .; clone size: few; J gene: TRBJ1-4; V gene: TRBV30; CDR3 DNA: TGTGCCTGGACCTCACAGAGTCCGAATGAAAAACTGTTTTTT; CDR3 protein: CAWTSQSPNEKLFF
D gene: TRBD2; clone size: .; J gene: TRBJ2-5; V gene: TRBV5-4; CDR3 DNA: TGTGCCAGCAGCTTGGATCTGCGGGCTAGCGGGGGGCGCCAAGAGACCCAGTACTTC; CDR3 protein: CASSLDLRASGGRQETQYF
D gene: .; clone size: few; J gene: TRBJ1-1; V gene: TRBV7-9; CDR3 DNA: TGTGCCAGCAGCTCCAGGGGACTCAACACTGAAGCTTTCTTT; CDR3 protein: CASSSRGLNTEAFF
D gene: .; clone size: few; J gene: TRBJ1-5; V gene: TRBV30; CDR3 DNA: TGTGCCTGGAGGACCCGGGACACCAATCAGCCCCAGCATTTT; CDR3 protein: CAWRTRDTNQPQHF
D gene: TRBD1; clone size: few; J gene: TRBJ2-7; V gene: TRBV7-6; CDR3 DNA: TGTGCCAGCAGCCGGACAGGGTACGAGCAGTACTTC; CDR3 protein: CASSRTGYEQYF
D gene: TRBD1; clone size: .; J gene: TRBJ1-6; V gene: TRBV27; CDR3 DNA: TGTGCCAGCAGTTTATTAGGGACGGGACAGGGAGGGTCACCCCTCCACTTT; CDR3 protein: CASSLLGTGQGGSPLHF
D gene: TRBD1; clone size: few; J gene: TRBJ2-5; V gene: TRBV5-4; CDR3 DNA: TGTGCCAGCAGCGTAGGGGACAGACAAGAGACCCAGTACTTC; CDR3 protein: CASSVGDRQETQYF
D gene: TRBD2; clone size: few; J gene: TRBJ2-1; V gene: TRBV7-2; CDR3 DNA: TGTGCCAGCAGCAAGACTAGCGGGGGACCCGAGTACAATGAGCAGTTCTTC; CDR3 protein: CASSKTSGGPEYNEQFF
D gene: TRBD2; clone size: few; J gene: TRBJ2-7; V gene: TRBV9; CDR3 DNA: TGTGCCAGCAGCGTCAGGACTAGCGGGACGTACGAGCAGTACTTC; CDR3 protein: CASSVRTSGTYEQYF
D gene: .; clone size: few; J gene: TRBJ2-4; V gene: TRBV7-9; CDR3 DNA: TGTGCCAGCAGCTCTTCTCCGGGATTACTCAAAAACATTCAGTACTTC; CDR3 protein: CASSSSPGLLKNIQYF
D gene: TRBD1; clone size: few; J gene: TRBJ1-2; V gene: TRBV28; CDR3 DNA: TGTGCCAGCAGCCTAGGACAGGCTTGGGGCTACACCTTC; CDR3 protein: CASSLGQAWGYTF
D gene: .; clone size: few; J gene: TRBJ1-4; V gene: TRBV14; CDR3 DNA: TGTGCCAGCACTCGGTCCCGTGGTGAAAAACTGTTTTTT; CDR3 protein: CASTRSRGEKLFF
D gene: .; clone size: few; J gene: TRBJ2-7; V gene: TRBV30; CDR3 DNA: TGTGCCTGGAGTAGGTCGGTCTACGAGCAGTACTTC; CDR3 protein: CAWSRSVYEQYF
D gene: .; clone size: .; J gene: TRBJ2-4; V gene: TRBV30; CDR3 DNA: TGTGCCTGGAGCCCGGACTACTCAATAGCCAAAAACATTCAGTACTTC; CDR3 protein: CAWSPDYSIAKNIQYF
D gene: TRBD2; clone size: .; J gene: TRBJ2-3; V gene: TRBV5-6; CDR3 DNA: TGTGCCAGCAGCCCTACTAGCGGAGTCACAGATACGCAGTATTTT; CDR3 protein: CASSPTSGVTDTQYF
D gene: .; clone size: few; J gene: TRBJ1-6; V gene: TRBV4-3; CDR3 DNA: TGCGCCAGCAGCCAAGATTGGGCAGGTAGAGGGTCGCATTCACCCCTCCACTTT; CDR3 protein: CASSQDWAGRGSHSPLHF
D gene: .; clone size: few; J gene: TRBJ1-2; V gene: TRBV7-2; CDR3 DNA: TGTGCCAGCAGCTTGGGACCGGGCCGAAAGCCCTATGGCTACACCTTC; CDR3 protein: CASSLGPGRKPYGYTF
D gene: TRBD1; clone size: few; J gene: TRBJ2-1; V gene: TRBV19; CDR3 DNA: TGTGCCAGTAGTATGGGGACAGACTACAATGAGCAGTTCTTC; CDR3 protein: CASSMGTDYNEQFF
D gene: .; clone size: few; J gene: TRBJ2-2; V gene: TRBV20-1; CDR3 DNA: TGCAGTGCTAGTTACCGCGGGGAGCTGTTTTTT; CDR3 protein: CSASYRGELFF
D gene: .; clone size: .; J gene: TRBJ2-1; V gene: TRBV28; CDR3 DNA: TGTGCCAGCAGTTTAGCGGGGACCTCCTACAATGAGCAGTTCTTC; CDR3 protein: CASSLAGTSYNEQFF
D gene: .; clone size: few; J gene: TRBJ1-5; V gene: TRBV29-1; CDR3 DNA: TGCAGCGTTGTGTGGGGGGTAGGGCAGCCCCAGCATTTT; CDR3 protein: CSVVWGVGQPQHF
D gene: .; clone size: .; J gene: TRBJ2-7; V gene: TRBV29-1; CDR3 DNA: TGCAGCGTTGGGGACACCAGGAGGTCCGAGCAGTACTTC; CDR3 protein: CSVGDTRRSEQYF
D gene: .; clone size: few; J gene: TRBJ2-3; V gene: TRBV21-1; CDR3 DNA: TGTGCCAGCAGCAAAGAGGACCGGGATACGCAGTATTTT; CDR3 protein: CASSKEDRDTQYF
D gene: TRBD2; clone size: .; J gene: TRBJ2-5; V gene: TRBV30; CDR3 DNA: TGTGCCCGAGCGGGACCCGACCAAGAGACCCAGTACTTC; CDR3 protein: CARAGPDQETQYF